Listed below are T cell receptor beta chains from one sample, sequenced in a study of Graves' ophthalmopathy and Graves' hyperthyroidism. TCRdb ran MiXCR on the multiplex PCR reads and lists one entry per CDR3 protein. This table holds 260,000 or so distinct CDR3 sequences, less than 55% found once. Sequencing was performed on peripheral blood. The receptors shown here come from an adult man with Graves' ophthalmopathy. The CDR3 runs from the conserved cysteine through the conserved F or W. The order of the fields is V gene, clone size, CDR3 protein. Clone size is not always given. Where it is, it says once, few, many or a class for expanded clones.

V gene: TRBV5-1; clone size: few; CDR3 protein: CASSLGDRVTDTGELFF
V gene: TRBV7-2; clone size: NA; CDR3 protein: CASSPGTGAGNTIYF
V gene: TRBV7-2; clone size: NA; CDR3 protein: CASRLGGLLDYGYTF
V gene: TRBV5-1; clone size: few; CDR3 protein: CASSLGPGSSYEQYF
V gene: TRBV7-9; clone size: NA; CDR3 protein: CASSLSPFSGTYEQYF
V gene: TRBV7-3; clone size: NA; CDR3 protein: CASSLVLGLQETQYF
V gene: TRBV7-9; clone size: NA; CDR3 protein: CASSLVVAGDDGYTF
V gene: TRBV25-1; clone size: NA; CDR3 protein: CASSATDTQYF
V gene: TRBV20-1; clone size: few; CDR3 protein: CSASNRGNYGYTF
V gene: TRBV29-1; clone size: many; CDR3 protein: CSVEDRRTGKGYTF
V gene: TRBV14; clone size: NA; CDR3 protein: CASSDPGTGYGYTF
V gene: TRBV24-1; clone size: many; CDR3 protein: CATSGTGGRETQYF
V gene: TRBV20-1; clone size: NA; CDR3 protein: CSARVQTYGYTF
V gene: TRBV7-2; clone size: few; CDR3 protein: CASSLEGTGGQPQHF
V gene: TRBV20-1; clone size: few; CDR3 protein: CSARTNFFTEAFF